This entry lists 30 T cell receptor beta chains sequenced from one sample in a study of human T cells and chemical hapten exposure. TCRdb recomputed calls from the RACE reads with MiXCR, one row per CDR3 protein. The top ten hold roughly 3% of the sample, which has about 180,000 distinct CDR3 sequences, under 35% seen once. Time point specified: pre-sensitization, week 0. The treatment is: therapeutic diphenylcyclopropenone sensitization with weekly scalp DPC. The sequencing used whole blood, collected in connection with sensitization to the hapten diphenylcyclopropenone (DPC). Receptors were obtained from a woman aged 25 to 39 with alopecia areata. Some clones in this sample may be carry-over from other donors' samples.

This clonotype was detected a few times. The chain employs TRBV27 and TRBJ1-5; 7 positions match TRBD1. CDR3 size: 13 residues. CDR1 is MNHEY and CDR2 is SMNVEV in the germline V gene (reference sequence). Trimming at V came to 2 bases and at J to 7 bases, leaving 2 bases not matched to a gene. CDR3 amino acids: CASSLQGGQPQHF. The CDR3 DNA follows: TGTGCCAGCAGTTTACAGGGGGGGCAGCCCCAGCATTTT.

A few counts support this clonotype. This chain uses TRBV30 with TRBJ1-5; 7 positions match TRBD1. Trimming cost V 5 bases and J 1 base; bases outside gene matches: 5. The CDR3 spans 14 residues. Germline V CDR1 and CDR2: GTSNPN, SVGIG (reference sequence). DNA of the CDR3: TGTGCCTGGTCCAGGGGGTCAAGCAATCAGCCCCAGCATTTT. Translated: CAWSRGSSNQPQHF.

This clonotype was seen more than once but under ten times. DNA of the CDR3: TGTGCCAGCAGTTACCCCAAAGGACAGGGTCGAGAAAAACTGTTTTTT. Translation gives CASSYPKGQGREKLFF. This chain joins TRBV6-6 and TRBJ1-4, with 8 bases that match TRBD1. Germline assignment: CDR1 MNHNY and CDR2 SVGAGI (reference sequence). The CDR3 runs 16 residues. After removal of 2 bases from V and 8 bases from J, the junction contained 10 bases not matched to a gene.

The chain combines TRBV2 with TRBJ2-1; TRBD2 matches 10 bases. This CDR3 contains 15 residues. Trimming removed 6 bases from V and 7 bases from J; junction bases left unmatched: 9. Germline V gene data show CDR1 as SNHLY and CDR2 as FYNNEI. The DNA for the CDR3 is TGTGCCAGCAGCCAGGGTAGCGGGAGGTTGAATGAGCAGTTCTTC. Its translation: CASSQGSGRLNEQFF.

This chain connects TRBV5-1 to TRBJ1-6; 8 bases map to TRBD1. The ends lost 3 bases at V and 10 bases at J; junction bases unmatched: 9. Germline V lookup: CDR1 SGHRS, CDR2 YFSETQ. CDR3 length: 15 residues. The CDR3, as DNA: TGCGCCAGCAGCTACCGGACAGGGAAAGACTCACCCCTCCACTTT. It translates to CASSYRTGKDSPLHF.

The chain carries TRBV28 and TRBJ2-7; D might be TRBD1 (5 bases). The germline V and J ends were trimmed by 6 bases and 2 bases, with 11 bases remaining between them. The germline V gene has CDR1 MDHEN and CDR2 SYDVKM. The length of the CDR3 is 13 residues. The chain's CDR3 is CASSRGQPYEQYF. In DNA, the CDR3 is TGTGCCAGCAGCCGCGGACAACCCTACGAGCAGTACTTC. The complete variable domain, with remaining parts taken from reference TRBV28 and TRBJ2-7, reads DVKVTQSSRYLVKRTGEKVFLECVQDMDHENMFWYRQDPGLGLRLIYFSYDVKMKEKGDIPEGYSVSREKKERFSLILESASTNQTSMYLCASSRGQPYEQYFGPGTRLTVT.

The rearrangement uses TRBV20-1 and TRBJ1-1, with 11 positions matching TRBD1. Trimming removed 5 bases from V and 11 bases from J; junction bases left unmatched: 13. Germline lookup yields CDR1 DFQATT and CDR2 SNEGSKA (reference sequence). CDR3 length: 14 amino acids. CDR3 in DNA: TGCAGTGCTCCCCGGACAGGGGGCGTCGGGTCGGCTTTCTTT. Translated, it gives CSAPRTGGVGSAFF.

The chain has TRBV2 and TRBJ1-2; 7 nucleotides match TRBD1. The CDR3 consists of 13 residues. Trimming cost V 5 bases and J 8 bases; bases outside gene matches: 8. The germline CDR1 and CDR2 sequences are SNHLY and FYNNEI. The CDR3 DNA reads as TGTGCCAGCAGTCCCCAGGGGGTCGGCGGCTACACCTTC. Encoded protein: CASSPQGVGGYTF.

V usage is TRBV28 and J usage is TRBJ2-1; TRBD2 might be the D (6 bases). The germline CDR1 and CDR2 sequences are MDHEN and SYDVKM. The CDR3 is made up of 13 amino acids. V lost 10 bases to trimming and J lost 2 bases, with 12 bases between them. The DNA for the CDR3 is TGTGCCACCGCTTGGGGGGCCTACAATGAGCAGTTCTTC. Its translation is CATAWGAYNEQFF.

This clonotype was observed a few times. The rearrangement joins TRBV14 to TRBJ2-1; TRBD2 matches at 7 bases. V shed 4 bases and J 9 bases; nucleotides not matched to a gene: 12. There are 15 residues in the CDR3. The germline gives CDR1 SGHDN, CDR2 FVKESK. The CDR3 loop reads CASSLLAVEVGEQFF. In DNA, the CDR3 is TGTGCCAGCAGCCTCCTAGCGGTCGAAGTTGGTGAGCAGTTCTTC. Complete variable domain (other parts from reference TRBV14 and TRBJ2-1): EAGVTQFPSHSVIEKGQTVTLRCDPISGHDNLYWYRRVMGKEIKFLLHFVKESKQDESGMPNNRFLAERTGGTYSTLKVQPAELEDSGVYFCASSLLAVEVGEQFFGPGTRLTVL.

V usage is TRBV28 and J usage is TRBJ2-5; weak D call: TRBD1 (6 bases). Trimming pared 4 bases from V and 5 bases from J, leaving 20 bases between. The germline CDR1 and CDR2 sequences are MDHEN and SYDVKM. CDR3 length: 16 amino acids. CDR3 DNA: TGTGCCAGCAGTTCTCCGGGACAAGGGGAAGCGGAGACCCAGTACTTC. As protein: CASSSPGQGEAETQYF.

The chain recombines TRBV6-1 with TRBJ2-2, with TRBD2 identical over 11 bases. This CDR3 region has 15 residues. V lost 6 bases and J lost 7; bases outside the gene matches: 7. Germline loops: CDR1 MNHNS, CDR2 SASEGT. The CDR3 loop reads CASRTTSGGVGELFF. CDR3 bases: TGTGCCAGCAGAACAACTAGCGGGGGTGTCGGGGAGCTGTTTTTT.

This clonotype was observed a handful of times. The chain recombines TRBV27 with TRBJ1-6; D remains ambiguous. Germline values: CDR1 MNHEY, CDR2 SMNVEV (reference sequence). V shed 1 base and J shed 8 bases, with 9 bases lying between them. This CDR3 comprises 14 residues. The CDR3 region has the DNA TGTGCCAGCAGTTTATTCGGAGGTTATTCACCCCTCCACTTT. Protein product: CASSLFGGYSPLHF.

The chain couples TRBV5-1 to TRBJ2-7; 9 bases fit TRBD1. Germline-derived CDR1 and CDR2 are SGHRS and YFSETQ. Germline trimming cut 4 bases from V and 3 bases from J; bases unmatched to any gene: 2. The CDR3 is 13 amino acids. CDR3 DNA: TGCGCCAGCAGCGGGACAGGGTTCTACGAGCAGTACTTC. This encodes CASSGTGFYEQYF.

The rearrangement links TRBV5-1 to TRBJ2-5, with D uncertain. Trimming removed 1 base at V and 3 bases at J, with 10 bases between. This CDR3 has 14 residues. Germline CDR1 reads SGHRS; CDR2 reads YFSETQ. CDR3 DNA sequence: TGCGCCAGCAGCTTGATGTCAGGAGAAGAGACCCAGTACTTC. Residues: CASSLMSGEETQYF.

This clonotype has a handful of counts. The chain has TRBV15 and TRBJ1-3; D unclear. In germline, CDR1 is LNHNV, CDR2 YYDKDF (reference sequence). Trimming cost V 3 bases and J 2 bases, with 11 bases left between them. This CDR3 region has 15 residues. The DNA of the CDR3 is TGTGCCACCAGCAGGAGGACCTTAACTGGAAACACCATATATTTT. Amino acids: CATSRRTLTGNTIYF.

The gene calls are TRBV20-1 and TRBJ2-5; TRBD2 agrees at 10 bases. V trimming: 4 bases; J trimming: 4 bases; junction bases outside the gene matches: 15. This CDR3 comprises 17 residues. Germline CDR1 reads DFQATT; CDR2 reads SNEGSKA (reference sequence). CDR3 nucleotide sequence: TGCAGTGCTACCAAAGACGGGCTAGCGGGAGCGGGAGAGACCCAGTACTTC. Residues: CSATKDGLAGAGETQYF.

This clonotype has more than one count but fewer than ten. This sequence joins TRBV29-1 and TRBJ2-6; 7 bases are a match to TRBD2. The J segment lost 2 bases and the V segment lost 6 bases, leaving 7 bases of the junction unmatched. This CDR3 is built from 15 residues. The germline gives CDR1 SQVTM, CDR2 ANQGSEA. CDR3 loop: CSVGRAGAGANVLTF. The CDR3 nucleotides are TGCAGCGTAGGCAGGGCGGGGGCTGGGGCCAACGTCCTGACTTTC.

This clonotype was picked up a small number of times. CDR3 in amino acids: CSVTPGYEAFF. CDR3 DNA: TGCAGCGTTACACCGGGGTATGAAGCTTTCTTT. This rearrangement joins TRBV29-1 to TRBJ1-1; no clear D. This CDR3 is built from 11 residues. Germline assignment: CDR1 SQVTM and CDR2 ANQGSEA. Trimming stripped 5 bases from V and 7 bases from J, with 11 bases between.

This clonotype was seen a few times. This chain joins TRBV7-2 and TRBJ2-6; D ambiguous. Germline CDR1 and CDR2: SGHTA and FQGNSA. V was clipped by 6 bases and J by 0 bases, with 15 bases between them. The CDR3 spans 17 residues. CDR3 in amino acids: CASSRRVQSSGANVLTF. For the CDR3, the DNA is TGTGCCAGCAGTAGAAGGGTTCAGAGCTCTGGGGCCAACGTCCTGACTTTC.

V and J are TRBV5-4 and TRBJ2-7, with 7 bases lining up with TRBD1. The J segment lost 3 bases and the V segment lost 4 bases, leaving 10 bases of the junction unmatched. This CDR3 has 15 residues. Germline CDR1 reads SGHNT; CDR2 reads YYREEE (reference sequence). The CDR3 DNA reads as TGTGCCAGCAGCCTCGGACAGGCCGGCCGCTACGAGCAGTACTTC. It specifies CASSLGQAGRYEQYF.

DNA of the CDR3: TGCAGCGTCCGACAGGGAATCATGGAGCCCCAGCATTTT. It yields the protein CSVRQGIMEPQHF. This chain joins TRBV29-1 and TRBJ1-5, with TRBD1 matching 7 bases. Germline CDR1 and CDR2: SQVTM and ANQGSEA. J lost 8 bases, V lost 6 bases, and 10 bases had no gene match. This CDR3 region has 13 residues.

This clonotype was counted between two and nine times. The chain carries TRBV2 and TRBJ1-4; D may be TRBD1 (5 bases). This CDR3 contains 15 residues. V lost 6 bases to trimming and J lost 7 bases, with 18 bases between them. In germline, CDR1 is SNHLY, CDR2 FYNNEI. CDR3 sequence reads: CASSVNRDLREKLFF. CDR3 in DNA: TGTGCCAGCAGCGTAAACCGGGACCTTCGTGAAAAACTGTTTTTT.

This clonotype was detected only a few times. The rearrangement links TRBV19 to TRBJ2-1, with 9 bases that match TRBD2. This CDR3 has 15 amino acids. The germline V gene has CDR1 LNHDA and CDR2 SQIVND (reference sequence). J gave up 5 bases and V 5 bases, and 7 bases lay outside the gene matches. In DNA, the CDR3 is TGTGCCAGTAGTGTCGGGCTAGCGGGAAACAATGAGCAGTTCTTC. Translation gives CASSVGLAGNNEQFF.

The chain combines TRBV7-9 with TRBJ2-1; 7 bases fit TRBD1. Germline lookup yields CDR1 SEHNR and CDR2 FQNEAQ (reference sequence). The CDR3 runs to 15 residues. V lost 6 bases and J lost 4; bases outside the gene matches: 9. The CDR3 nucleotides are TGTGCCAGCAGGGCAGGGGGACAGCGGTACAATGAGCAGTTCTTC. It is translated as CASRAGGQRYNEQFF.

This clonotype was detected many times. V gene TRBV12-3 or TRBV12-4 combines with J gene TRBJ2-1, with 15 positions matching TRBD2. CDR3 length equals 16 residues. J lost 8 bases, V lost 5 bases, and 7 bases had no gene match. The CDR3 DNA follows: TGTGCCAGCAGTCAGGGACTAGCGGGAGGCGTGGATGAGCAGTTCTTC. Translating it yields CASSQGLAGGVDEQFF.

The CDR3: CSVAFGHPEKLFF. In DNA, the CDR3 is TGCAGCGTTGCATTCGGACACCCGGAAAAACTGTTTTTT. The chain carries TRBV29-1 and TRBJ1-4; TRBD1 might be the D (5 bases). With 4 bases removed from V and 8 bases from J, the gap between germline ends came to 14 bases. The CDR3 has 13 amino acids. CDR1 and CDR2 from the germline V gene are SQVTM and ANQGSEA.

This chain uses TRBV6-2 or TRBV6-3 with TRBJ1-2; D is undetermined. CDR1 MNHEY and CDR2 SVGEGT come from the germline V gene. Trimming removed 2 bases from V and 4 bases from J, with 20 bases in between. The CDR3 is 17 residues long. The CDR3 nucleotides read TGTGCCAGCAGTTACCGGTCGTCGCAGGATGCTACCTATGGCTACACCTTC. This sequence encodes CASSYRSSQDATYGYTF.

The V gene is TRBV12-3 or TRBV12-4, the J gene TRBJ2-4, with D tentatively TRBD1 or TRBD2 (7 bases each). There are 15 residues in the CDR3. V lost 5 bases and J 1 base, leaving 12 bases between the germline ends. The CDR3 coding sequence is TGTGCCAGCAGTCCCCAGGGGGGGGCCAAAAACATTCAGTACTTC. Residues: CASSPQGGAKNIQYF.

The chain employs TRBV6-5 and TRBJ1-2, with TRBD1 as a possible D gene (5 bases). The CDR3 spans 14 residues. Looked up from germline, CDR1 is MNHEY and CDR2 is SVGAGI. With 5 bases removed from V and 4 bases from J, the gap between germline ends came to 14 bases. CDR3 loop: CASSTGGLSYGYTF. The CDR3 region has the DNA TGTGCCAGCAGTACGGGGGGTTTAAGCTATGGCTACACCTTC.